This T cell receptor (beta chain) was captured by sequencing in a study of cytomegalovirus exposure and HLA in healthy donors. A remark on this clone: Its antigen is still unknown.

Study-wide results and limits: Cytomegalovirus status was reportedly diagnosed by the classifier with high specificity and sensitivity.

Primers for the PCR totalled 60 Vbeta and 13 Jbeta. This table comes from immunoSEQ multiplex PCR, and its TCRdb copy is limited to in-frame clones, with some not included. In the table there are 100,000 or so clones, roughly 88% of which are singletons. The CDR3 sequence is 14 residues long. Per the germline V gene, CDR1 is SGHNT and CDR2 is YYREEE (reference sequence). Trimming took off 6 bases at V and 0 bases at J, with 11 bases between the two ends. The rearrangement links TRBV5-4 to TRBJ2-3, with D possibly TRBD1 on 5 matching bases. The clonotype was recovered from a woman aged 18-35 years in good health and CMV-seronegative. Sequenced material: PBMCs. CDR3 sequence (DNA): TGTGCCAGCACCCGAGACAGAAGCACAGATACGCAGTATTTT. Protein product: CASTRDRSTDTQYF.